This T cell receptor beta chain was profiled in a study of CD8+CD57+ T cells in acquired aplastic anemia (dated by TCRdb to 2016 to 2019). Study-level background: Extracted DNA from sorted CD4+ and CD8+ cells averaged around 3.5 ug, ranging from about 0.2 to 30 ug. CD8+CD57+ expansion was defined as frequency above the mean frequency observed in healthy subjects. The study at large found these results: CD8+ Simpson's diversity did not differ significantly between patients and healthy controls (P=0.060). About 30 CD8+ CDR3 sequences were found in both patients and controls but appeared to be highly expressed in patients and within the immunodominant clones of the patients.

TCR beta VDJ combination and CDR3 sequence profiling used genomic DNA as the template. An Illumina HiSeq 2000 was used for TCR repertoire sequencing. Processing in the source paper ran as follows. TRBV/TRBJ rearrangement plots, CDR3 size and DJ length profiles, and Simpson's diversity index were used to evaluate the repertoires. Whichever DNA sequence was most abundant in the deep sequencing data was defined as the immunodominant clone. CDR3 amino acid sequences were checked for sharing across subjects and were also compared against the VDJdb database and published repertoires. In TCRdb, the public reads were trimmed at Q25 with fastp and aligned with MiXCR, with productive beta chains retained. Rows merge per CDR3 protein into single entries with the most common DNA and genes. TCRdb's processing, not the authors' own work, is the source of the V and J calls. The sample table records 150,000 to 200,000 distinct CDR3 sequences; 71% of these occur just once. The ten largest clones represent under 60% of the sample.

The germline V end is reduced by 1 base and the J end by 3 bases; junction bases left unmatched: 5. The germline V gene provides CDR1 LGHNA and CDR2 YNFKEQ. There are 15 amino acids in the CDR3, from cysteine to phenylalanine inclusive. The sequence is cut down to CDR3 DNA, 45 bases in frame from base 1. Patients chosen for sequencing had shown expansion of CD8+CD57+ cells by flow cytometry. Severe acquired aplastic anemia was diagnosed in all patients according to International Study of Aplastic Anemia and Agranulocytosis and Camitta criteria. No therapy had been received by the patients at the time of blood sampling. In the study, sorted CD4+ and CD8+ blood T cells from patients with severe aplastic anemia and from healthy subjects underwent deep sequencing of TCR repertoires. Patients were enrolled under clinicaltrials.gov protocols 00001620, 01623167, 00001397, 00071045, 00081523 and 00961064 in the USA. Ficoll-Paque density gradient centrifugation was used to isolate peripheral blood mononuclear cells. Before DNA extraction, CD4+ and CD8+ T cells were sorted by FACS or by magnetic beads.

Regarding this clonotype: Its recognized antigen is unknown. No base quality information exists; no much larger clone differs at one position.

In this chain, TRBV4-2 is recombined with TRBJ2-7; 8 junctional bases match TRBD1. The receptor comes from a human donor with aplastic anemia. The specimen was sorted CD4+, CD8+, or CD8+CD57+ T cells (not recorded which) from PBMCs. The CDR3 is CASSQGLTGVYEQYF. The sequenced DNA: TGTGCCAGCAGCCAAGGGTTGACAGGGGTCTACGAGCAGTACTTC.